This T cell receptor (beta chain) was documented in a study of monozygotic twins with cystic fibrosis. Whole-study results and caveats: In 13 of 16 pairs, V gene usage was closest to the co-twin's. Shared CDR3 numbers were not associated with age, concordance or severity. Nucleotide-identical clonotype sharing was significantly higher within monozygotic CF twin pairs than between unrelated CF individuals. Clonality was generally low (median about 0.01), higher in the most severe patients.

The CDR3 extends over 15 amino acids. V was clipped by 5 bases and J by 2 bases, with 15 bases between them. Germline values: CDR1 SGHAT, CDR2 FQNNGV. Only in-frame clones appear in the TCRdb table, and some are missing; sequencing was by immunoSEQ multiplex PCR. Among 17,000 or so clones, approximately 96% were seen once, and the ten largest hold approximately 0.67%. Remarks on this clone: Its antigen is not identified.

The sample was blood. V is TRBV11-2 and J is TRBJ2-5; TRBD2 might be the D (6 bases). This sequence originates from a girl aged 2 to 10 with cystic fibrosis. CDR3 sequence: CASSMGAGPQETQYF. The CDR3 DNA reads as TGTGCCAGCAGCATGGGCGCGGGGCCACAAGAGACCCAGTACTTC. Complete variable domain (other parts from reference TRBV11-2 and TRBJ2-5): EAGVAQSPRYKIIEKRQSVAFWCNPISGHATLYWYQQILGQGPKLLIQFQNNGVVDDSQLPKDRFSAERLKGVDSTLKIQPAKLEDSAVYLCASSMGAGPQETQYFGPGTRLLVL.